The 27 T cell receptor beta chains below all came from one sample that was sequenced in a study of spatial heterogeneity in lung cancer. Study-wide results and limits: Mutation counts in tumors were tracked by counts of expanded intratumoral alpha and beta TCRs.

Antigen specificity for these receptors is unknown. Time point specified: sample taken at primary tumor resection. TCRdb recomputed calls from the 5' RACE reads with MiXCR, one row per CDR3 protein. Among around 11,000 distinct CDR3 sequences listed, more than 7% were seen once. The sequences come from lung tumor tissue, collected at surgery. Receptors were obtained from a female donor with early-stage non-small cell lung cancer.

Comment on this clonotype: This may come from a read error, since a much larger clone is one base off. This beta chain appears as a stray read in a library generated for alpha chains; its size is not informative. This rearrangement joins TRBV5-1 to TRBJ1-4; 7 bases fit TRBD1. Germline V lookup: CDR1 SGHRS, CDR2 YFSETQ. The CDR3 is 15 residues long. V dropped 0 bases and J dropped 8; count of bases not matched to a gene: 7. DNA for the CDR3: TGCGCCAGCAGCTTGGTAGACAGGGCAACGGAAAAACTGTTTTTT. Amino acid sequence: CASSLVDRATEKLFF.

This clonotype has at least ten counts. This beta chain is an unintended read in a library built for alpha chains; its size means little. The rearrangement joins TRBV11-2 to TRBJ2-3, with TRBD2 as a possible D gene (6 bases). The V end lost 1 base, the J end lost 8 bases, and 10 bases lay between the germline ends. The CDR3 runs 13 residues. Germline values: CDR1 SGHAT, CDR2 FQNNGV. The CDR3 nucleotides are TGTGCCAGCAGCTTAGTTTCCGGGGGTACGCAGTATTTT. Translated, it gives CASSLVSGGTQYF.

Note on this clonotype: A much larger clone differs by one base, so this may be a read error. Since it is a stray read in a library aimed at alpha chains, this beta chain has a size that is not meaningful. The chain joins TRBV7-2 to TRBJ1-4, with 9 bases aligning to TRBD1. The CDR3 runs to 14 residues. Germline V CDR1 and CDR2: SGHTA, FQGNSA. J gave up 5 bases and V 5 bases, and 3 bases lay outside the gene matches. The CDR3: CASSPGTGNEKLFF. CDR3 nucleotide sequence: TGTGCCAGCAGCCCCGGGACAGGGAATGAAAAACTGTTTTTT.

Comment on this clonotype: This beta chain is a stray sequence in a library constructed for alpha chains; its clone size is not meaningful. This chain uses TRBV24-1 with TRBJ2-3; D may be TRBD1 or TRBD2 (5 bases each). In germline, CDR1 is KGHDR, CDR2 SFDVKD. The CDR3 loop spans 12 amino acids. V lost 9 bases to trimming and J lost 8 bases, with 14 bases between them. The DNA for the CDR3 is TGTGCCACCGGGACGGATTTGGGTACGCAGTATTTT. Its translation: CATGTDLGTQYF.

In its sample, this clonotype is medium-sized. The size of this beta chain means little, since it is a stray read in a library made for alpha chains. CDR3 loop: CASTPGQSYNEQFF. CDR3 sequence (DNA): TGTGCCAGCACTCCGGGACAGTCCTACAATGAGCAGTTCTTC. This chain connects TRBV6-6 to TRBJ2-1; TRBD1 matches 7 bases. V gave up 7 bases and J gave up 1 base; unmatched junction bases: 4. The CDR3 totals 14 residues. The germline CDR1 and CDR2 sequences are MNHNY and SVGAGI (reference sequence).

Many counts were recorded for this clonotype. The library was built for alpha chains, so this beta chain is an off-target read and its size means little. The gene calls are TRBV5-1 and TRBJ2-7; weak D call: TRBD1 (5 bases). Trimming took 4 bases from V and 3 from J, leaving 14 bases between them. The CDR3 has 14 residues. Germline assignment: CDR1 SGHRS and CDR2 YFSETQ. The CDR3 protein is CASSPSGLNYEQYF. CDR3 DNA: TGCGCCAGCAGCCCATCAGGGTTGAACTACGAGCAGTACTTC.

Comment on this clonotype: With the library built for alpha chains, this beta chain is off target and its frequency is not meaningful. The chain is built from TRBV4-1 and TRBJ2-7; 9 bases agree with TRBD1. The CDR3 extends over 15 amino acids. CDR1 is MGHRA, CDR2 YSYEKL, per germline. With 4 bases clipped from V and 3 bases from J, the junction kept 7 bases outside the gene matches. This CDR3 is CASSRDEGQGYEQYF. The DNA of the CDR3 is TGCGCCAGCAGCCGCGATGAGGGACAGGGCTACGAGCAGTACTTC.

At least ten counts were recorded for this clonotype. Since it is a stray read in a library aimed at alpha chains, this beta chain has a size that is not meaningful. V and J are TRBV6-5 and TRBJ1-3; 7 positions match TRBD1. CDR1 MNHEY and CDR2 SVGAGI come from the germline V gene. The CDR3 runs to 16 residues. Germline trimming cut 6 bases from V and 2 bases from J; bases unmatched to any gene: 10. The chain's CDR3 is CASRGDRTNAGNTIYF. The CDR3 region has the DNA TGTGCCAGCAGGGGGGACAGAACCAATGCTGGAAACACCATATATTTT.

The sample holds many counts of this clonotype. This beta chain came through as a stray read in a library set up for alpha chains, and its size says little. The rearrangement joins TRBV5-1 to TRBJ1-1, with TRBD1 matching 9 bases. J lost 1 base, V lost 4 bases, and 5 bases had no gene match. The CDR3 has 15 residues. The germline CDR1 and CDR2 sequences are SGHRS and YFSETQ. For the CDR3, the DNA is TGCGCCAGCAGCACTGGACAGGGGAAGAACACTGAAGCTTTCTTT. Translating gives CASSTGQGKNTEAFF.

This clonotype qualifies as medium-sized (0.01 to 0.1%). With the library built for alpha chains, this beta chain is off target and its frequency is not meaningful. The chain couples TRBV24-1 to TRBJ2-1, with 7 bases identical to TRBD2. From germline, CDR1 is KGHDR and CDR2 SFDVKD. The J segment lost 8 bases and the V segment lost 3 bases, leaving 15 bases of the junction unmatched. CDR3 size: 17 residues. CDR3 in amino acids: CATSDPRSAGVEDEQFF. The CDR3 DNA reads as TGTGCCACCAGTGATCCCAGGTCCGCGGGGGTCGAGGATGAGCAGTTCTTC.

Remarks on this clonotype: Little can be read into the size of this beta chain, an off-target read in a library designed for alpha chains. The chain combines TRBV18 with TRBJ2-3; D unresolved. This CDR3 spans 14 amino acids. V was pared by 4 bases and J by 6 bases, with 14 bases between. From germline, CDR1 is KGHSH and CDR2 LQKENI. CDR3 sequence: CASSRNAVQDTQYF. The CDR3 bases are TGTGCCAGCTCACGAAATGCGGTTCAGGATACGCAGTATTTT. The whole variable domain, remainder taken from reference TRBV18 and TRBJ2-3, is NAGVMQNPRHLVRRRGQEARLRCSPMKGHSHVYWYRQLPEEGLKFMVYLQKENIIDESGMPKERFSAEFPKEGPSILRIQQVVRGDSAAYFCASSRNAVQDTQYFGPGTRLTVL.

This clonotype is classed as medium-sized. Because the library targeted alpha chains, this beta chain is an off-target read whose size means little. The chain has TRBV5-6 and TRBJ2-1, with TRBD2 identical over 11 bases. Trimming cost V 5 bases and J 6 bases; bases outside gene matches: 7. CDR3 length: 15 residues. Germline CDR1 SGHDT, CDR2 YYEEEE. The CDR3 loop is CASSSSGGAINEQFF. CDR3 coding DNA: TGTGCCAGCAGTAGTAGCGGGGGGGCCATCAATGAGCAGTTCTTC.

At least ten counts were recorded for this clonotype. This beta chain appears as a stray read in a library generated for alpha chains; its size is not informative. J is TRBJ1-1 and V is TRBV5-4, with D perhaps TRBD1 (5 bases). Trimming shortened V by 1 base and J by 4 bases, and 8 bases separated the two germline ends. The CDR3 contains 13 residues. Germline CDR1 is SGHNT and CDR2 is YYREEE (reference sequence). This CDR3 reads CASSLQGATEAFF. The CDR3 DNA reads TGTGCCAGCAGCTTGCAGGGAGCCACTGAAGCTTTCTTT.

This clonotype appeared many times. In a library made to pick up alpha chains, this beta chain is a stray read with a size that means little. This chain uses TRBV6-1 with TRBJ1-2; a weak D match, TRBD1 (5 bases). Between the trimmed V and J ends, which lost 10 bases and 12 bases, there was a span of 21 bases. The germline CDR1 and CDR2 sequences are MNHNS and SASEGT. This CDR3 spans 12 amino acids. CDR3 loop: CATEGLGDSNTF. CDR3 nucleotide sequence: TGTGCCACCGAAGGGCTGGGGGATTCGAACACCTTC.

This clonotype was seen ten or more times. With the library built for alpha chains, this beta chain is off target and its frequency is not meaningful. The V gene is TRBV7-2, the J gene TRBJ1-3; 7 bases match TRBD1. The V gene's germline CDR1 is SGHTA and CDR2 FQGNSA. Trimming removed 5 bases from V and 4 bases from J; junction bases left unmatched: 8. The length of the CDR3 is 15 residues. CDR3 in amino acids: CASSTGTARGNTIYF. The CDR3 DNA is TGTGCCAGCAGCACTGGGACAGCCAGAGGAAACACCATATATTTT.

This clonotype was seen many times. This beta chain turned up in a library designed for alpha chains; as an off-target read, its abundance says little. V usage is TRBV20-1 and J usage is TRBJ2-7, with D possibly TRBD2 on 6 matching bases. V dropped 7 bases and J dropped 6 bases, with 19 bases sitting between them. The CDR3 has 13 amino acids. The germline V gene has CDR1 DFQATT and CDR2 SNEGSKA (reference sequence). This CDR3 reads CSGADSRRGEQYF. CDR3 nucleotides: TGCAGTGGGGCGGATTCCCGGAGGGGCGAGCAGTACTTC.

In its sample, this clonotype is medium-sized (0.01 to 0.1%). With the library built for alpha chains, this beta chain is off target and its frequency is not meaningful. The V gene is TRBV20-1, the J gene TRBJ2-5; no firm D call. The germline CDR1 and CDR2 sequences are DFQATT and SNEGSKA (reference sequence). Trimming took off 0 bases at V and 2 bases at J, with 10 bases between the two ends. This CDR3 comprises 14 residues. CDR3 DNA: TGCAGTGCTAGAGATCCCCTCGGGCAAGAGACCCAGTACTTC. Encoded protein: CSARDPLGQETQYF.

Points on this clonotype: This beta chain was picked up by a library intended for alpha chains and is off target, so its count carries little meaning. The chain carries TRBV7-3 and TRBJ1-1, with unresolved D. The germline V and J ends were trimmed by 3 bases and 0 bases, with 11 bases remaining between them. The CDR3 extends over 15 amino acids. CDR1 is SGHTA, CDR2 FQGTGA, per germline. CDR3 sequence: CASSFAGLLNTEAFF. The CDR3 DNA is TGTGCCAGCAGCTTTGCTGGTTTACTGAACACTGAAGCTTTCTTT. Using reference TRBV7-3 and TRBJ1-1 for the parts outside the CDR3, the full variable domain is GAGVSQTPSNKVTEKGKYVELRCDPISGHTALYWYRQSLGQGPEFLIYFQGTGAADDSGLPNDRFFAVRPEGSVSTLKIQRTERGDSAVYLCASSFAGLLNTEAFFGQGTRLTVV.

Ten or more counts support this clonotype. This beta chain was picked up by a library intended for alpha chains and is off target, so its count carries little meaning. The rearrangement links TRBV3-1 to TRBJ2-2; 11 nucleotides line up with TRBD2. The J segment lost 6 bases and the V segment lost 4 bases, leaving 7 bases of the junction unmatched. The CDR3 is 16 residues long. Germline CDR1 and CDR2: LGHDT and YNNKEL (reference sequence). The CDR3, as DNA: TGTGCCAGCAGCCGGTTACTAGCGGGGGCTCCCGGGGAGCTGTTTTTT. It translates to CASSRLLAGAPGELFF.

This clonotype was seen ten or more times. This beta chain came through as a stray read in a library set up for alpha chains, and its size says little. In DNA, the CDR3 is TGCAGCGTTGATTGGAAAGCAGGGGCTGGCTATGGCTACACCTTC. Translating gives CSVDWKAGAGYGYTF. This rearrangement joins TRBV29-1 to TRBJ1-2; TRBD1 might be the D (6 bases). The V gene's germline CDR1 is SQVTM and CDR2 ANQGSEA. Trimming stripped 3 bases from V and 4 bases from J, with 18 bases between. The CDR3 is 15 amino acids.

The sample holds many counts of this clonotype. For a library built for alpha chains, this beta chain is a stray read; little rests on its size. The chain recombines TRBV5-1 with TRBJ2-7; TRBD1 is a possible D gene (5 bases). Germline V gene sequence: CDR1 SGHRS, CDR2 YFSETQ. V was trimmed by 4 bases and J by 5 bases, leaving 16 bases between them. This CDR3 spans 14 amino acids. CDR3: CASSVPGSGNEQYF. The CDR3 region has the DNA TGCGCCAGCAGCGTCCCAGGGTCAGGGAACGAGCAGTACTTC.

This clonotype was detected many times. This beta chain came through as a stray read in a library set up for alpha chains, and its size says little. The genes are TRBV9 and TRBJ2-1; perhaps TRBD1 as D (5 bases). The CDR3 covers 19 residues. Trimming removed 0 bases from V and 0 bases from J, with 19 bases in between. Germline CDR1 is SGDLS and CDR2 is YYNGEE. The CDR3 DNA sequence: TGTGCCAGCAGCGTAGCTACAGGTATGGGAAAAAGCTCCTACAATGAGCAGTTCTTC. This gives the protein CASSVATGMGKSSYNEQFF.

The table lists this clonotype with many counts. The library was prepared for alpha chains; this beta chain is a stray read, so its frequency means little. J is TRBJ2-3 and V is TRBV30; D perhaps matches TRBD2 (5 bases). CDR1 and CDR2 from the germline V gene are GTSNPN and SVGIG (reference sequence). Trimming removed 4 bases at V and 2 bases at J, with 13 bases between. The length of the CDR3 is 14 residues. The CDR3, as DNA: TGTGCCTGGAACACCGGGATACTCACAGATACGCAGTATTTT. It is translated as CAWNTGILTDTQYF.

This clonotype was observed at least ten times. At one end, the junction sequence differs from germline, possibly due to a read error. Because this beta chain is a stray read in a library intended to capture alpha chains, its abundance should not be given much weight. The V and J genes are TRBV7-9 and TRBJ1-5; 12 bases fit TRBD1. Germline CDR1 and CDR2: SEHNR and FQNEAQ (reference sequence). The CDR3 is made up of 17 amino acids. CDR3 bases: TGTGCCAGCAGTTTAGGGACAGGGGGCACGAGCAATCAGCCCCAGCATTTT. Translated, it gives CASSLGTGGTSNQPQHF.

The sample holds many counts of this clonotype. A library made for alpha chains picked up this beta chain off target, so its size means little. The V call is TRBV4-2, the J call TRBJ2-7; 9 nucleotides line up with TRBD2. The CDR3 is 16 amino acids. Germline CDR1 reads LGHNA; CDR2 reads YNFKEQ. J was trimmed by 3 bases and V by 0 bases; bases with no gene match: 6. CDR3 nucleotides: TGTGCCAGCAGCCAAGAGCGCGGCGGGGGGGACTACGAGCAGTACTTC. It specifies CASSQERGGGDYEQYF.

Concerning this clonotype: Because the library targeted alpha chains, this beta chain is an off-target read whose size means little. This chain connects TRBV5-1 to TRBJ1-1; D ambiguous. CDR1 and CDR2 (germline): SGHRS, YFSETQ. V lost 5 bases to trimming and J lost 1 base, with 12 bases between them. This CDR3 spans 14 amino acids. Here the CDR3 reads CASRHLGRNTEAFF. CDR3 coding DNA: TGCGCCAGCAGACACTTGGGGAGGAACACTGAAGCTTTCTTT. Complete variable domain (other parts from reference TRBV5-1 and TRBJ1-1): KAGVTQTPRYLIKTRGQQVTLSCSPISGHRSVSWYQQTPGQGLQFLFEYFSETQRNKGNFPGRFSGRQFSNSRSEMNVSTLELGDSALYLCASRHLGRNTEAFFGQGTRLTVV.

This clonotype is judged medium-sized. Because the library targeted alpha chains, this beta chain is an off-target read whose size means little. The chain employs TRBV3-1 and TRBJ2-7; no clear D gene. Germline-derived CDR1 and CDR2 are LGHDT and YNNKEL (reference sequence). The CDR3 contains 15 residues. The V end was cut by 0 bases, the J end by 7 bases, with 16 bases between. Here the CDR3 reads CASSQEGFGSREQYF. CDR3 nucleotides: TGTGCCAGCAGCCAAGAGGGGTTCGGTAGCAGGGAGCAGTACTTC.